These 16 T cell receptor beta chains were all obtained from the same sample, sequenced in a study of cytomegalovirus exposure and HLA in healthy donors. Vbeta (60) and Jbeta (13) primers were used in the PCR. Measured with immunoSEQ multiplex PCR; TCRdb has only the in-frame clones, and not every one. The sample yields some 130,000 clones, 81% seen once. The specimen was PBMCs. The receptors were sampled from a man aged 18 to 30 in good health and CMV-seronegative.

This clone was observed a single time. V and J are TRBV9 and TRBJ2-1; D perhaps matches TRBD1 (6 bases). The V gene's germline CDR1 is SGDLS and CDR2 YYNGEE. The CDR3 loop spans 15 amino acids. Trimming stripped 3 bases from V and 7 bases from J, with 17 bases between. The CDR3 here is CASSAETGLGNEQFF. The CDR3 region has the DNA TGTGCCAGCAGCGCAGAGACAGGTCTGGGGAATGAGCAGTTCTTC.

This clone was seen a single time. V usage is TRBV9 and J usage is TRBJ1-1; no firm D call. Germline CDR1 reads SGDLS; CDR2 reads YYNGEE. V dropped 0 bases and J dropped 1 base, with 4 bases sitting between them. The CDR3 length is 13 residues. CDR3 sequence reads: CASSVVANTEAFF. CDR3 in DNA: TGTGCCAGCAGCGTAGTAGCGAACACTGAAGCTTTCTTT.

The chain couples TRBV4-1 to TRBJ1-6, with D tentatively TRBD1 (6 bases). The germline gives CDR1 MGHRA, CDR2 YSYEKL. The ends were cut back, 2 bases at V and 0 bases at J, with 14 bases in the middle. This CDR3 region has 18 residues. The CDR3 protein is CASSQSGTTGSYNSPLHF. The CDR3 region has the DNA TGCGCCAGCAGCCAATCCGGGACAACCGGCTCCTATAATTCACCCCTCCACTTT.

Here the CDR3 reads CASSPRGTGTNTGELFF. In DNA form, the CDR3 reads TGTGCCAGCTCACCGAGAGGCACAGGGACGAACACCGGGGAGCTGTTTTTT. The chain recombines TRBV18 with TRBJ2-2; TRBD1 is a possible D gene (6 bases). V lost 3 bases, J lost 0 bases, and 14 bases lay in between. The CDR3 contains 17 residues. Germline V lookup: CDR1 KGHSH, CDR2 LQKENI.

The chain uses TRBV4-2 and TRBJ1-5; D is undetermined. CDR3 length equals 15 residues. Trimming took 0 bases from V and 0 from J, leaving 6 bases between them. Germline CDR1 reads LGHNA; CDR2 reads YNFKEQ. The CDR3 bases are TGTGCCAGCAGCCAAGATCGGAGTAGCAATCAGCCCCAGCATTTT. Residues: CASSQDRSSNQPQHF.

This clone was observed a handful of times. J is TRBJ1-2 and V is TRBV14; D gene unclear. Trimming took off 0 bases at V and 10 bases at J, with 9 bases between the two ends. This CDR3 has 12 amino acids. Per germline, CDR1 SGHDN and CDR2 FVKESK. The CDR3 region is CASSQERLTYTF. The CDR3 coding sequence is TGTGCCAGCAGCCAAGAACGACTGACCTACACCTTC.

This sequence joins TRBV5-4 and TRBJ1-1; D is perhaps TRBD1 (6 bases). The V gene lost 3 bases and the J gene lost 1 base, with 22 bases spanning the gap. This CDR3 has 18 amino acids. Germline V gives CDR1 SGHNT, CDR2 YYREEE (reference sequence). The CDR3 sequence is CASSSARLRTEGNTEAFF. The CDR3 coding sequence is TGTGCCAGCAGCTCAGCTAGGCTAAGGACAGAAGGGAACACTGAAGCTTTCTTT.

The genes are TRBV11-2 and TRBJ2-3; D might be TRBD2 (6 bases). This CDR3 has 14 residues. Deletions cut 1 base from V and 1 base from J, with 6 bases between. Germline assignment: CDR1 SGHAT and CDR2 FQNNGV. CDR3 region: CASSLAGGTDTQYF. The CDR3 DNA reads TGTGCCAGCAGCTTAGCGGGGGGCACAGATACGCAGTATTTT.

V and J are TRBV25-1 and TRBJ1-2; 8 nucleotides agree with TRBD1. The CDR3 is made up of 11 amino acids. V lost 6 bases, J lost 8 bases, and 2 bases stayed unmatched. The germline CDR1 and CDR2 sequences are MGHDK and SYGVNS. The chain's CDR3 is CASSAGGGYTF. The CDR3, as DNA: TGTGCCAGCAGCGCAGGGGGCGGCTACACCTTC.

This clone was detected only a few times. The chain employs TRBV6-1 and TRBJ2-1, with D perhaps TRBD1 (6 bases). Germline V gene data show CDR1 as MNHNS and CDR2 as SASEGT. CDR3 length: 17 residues. V was shortened by 3 bases and J by 8 bases, with 23 bases between the two germline ends. This CDR3 is CASSDNLRYRVGDEQFF. For the CDR3, the DNA is TGTGCCAGCAGTGACAACCTCCGGTACAGGGTAGGGGATGAGCAGTTCTTC.

This clone came up once. This chain joins TRBV13 and TRBJ1-6; 7 nucleotides match TRBD1. This CDR3 is built from 19 residues. V gave up 7 bases and J gave up 0 bases; unmatched junction bases: 15. Looked up from germline, CDR1 is PRHDT and CDR2 is FYEKMQ (reference sequence). DNA for the CDR3: TGTGCCAGCACAACGAGGGGGCTCCTACTGAGCTCCTATAATTCACCCCTCCACTTT. As protein: CASTTRGLLLSSYNSPLHF. Full variable domain (remainder filled in from reference TRBV13 and TRBJ1-6): AAGVIQSPRHLIKEKRETATLKCYPIPRHDTVYWYQQGPGQDPQFLISFYEKMQSDKGSIPDRFSAQQFSDYHSELNMSSLELGDSALYFCASTTRGLLLSSYNSPLHFGNGTRLTVT.

This clone was counted only a few times. The chain carries TRBV2 and TRBJ2-1; 8 bases match TRBD1. This CDR3 region has 15 residues. Germline CDR1 reads SNHLY; CDR2 reads FYNNEI. J lost 7 bases, V lost 1 base, and 6 bases had no gene match. The DNA of the CDR3 is TGTGCCAGCAGTGAAGTGAGGACAGGGACGAATGAGCAGTTCTTC. It is translated as CASSEVRTGTNEQFF.

This sequence joins TRBV30 and TRBJ1-4, with D uncertain. Trimming pared 2 bases from V and 11 bases from J, leaving 15 bases between. From germline, CDR1 is GTSNPN and CDR2 SVGIG (reference sequence). The CDR3 runs 13 residues. In DNA form, the CDR3 reads TGTGCCTGGAGTCTTGGCACTACGAGGAAACTGTTTTTT. This sequence encodes CAWSLGTTRKLFF.

V and J are TRBV10-3 and TRBJ2-7; D is ambiguous. The CDR3 is 13 amino acids. With 3 bases removed from V and 6 bases from J, the gap between germline ends came to 12 bases. Germline CDR1 reads ENHRY; CDR2 reads SYGVKD. The CDR3 DNA reads TGTGCCATCAGTGAACTTGGGCACGGCGAGCAGTACTTC. It yields the protein CAISELGHGEQYF.

The chain recombines TRBV30 with TRBJ2-3; TRBD1 matches 10 bases. Germline loops: CDR1 GTSNPN, CDR2 SVGIG (reference sequence). After removal of 4 bases from V and 0 bases from J, the junction contained 4 bases not matched to a gene. The CDR3 consists of 15 residues. CDR3 nucleotide sequence: TGTGCCTGGACTGGGGACAGGGGTAGCACAGATACGCAGTATTTT. Protein: CAWTGDRGSTDTQYF.

This chain joins TRBV4-3 and TRBJ1-5, with D perhaps matching TRBD1 (6 bases). The CDR3 runs 15 residues. Between the trimmed V and J ends, which lost 1 base and 4 bases, there was a span of 11 bases. Germline V gene data show CDR1 as LGHNA and CDR2 as YSLEER. The CDR3: CASSQARGRNQPQHF. CDR3 DNA sequence: TGCGCCAGCAGCCAAGCCAGGGGTCGAAATCAGCCCCAGCATTTT.